This T cell receptor beta chain stems from a study of CDR3 diversity in severe acne. In its sample, this clonotype was seen once. Trimming took off 3 bases at V and 2 bases at J, with 13 bases between the two ends. Germline loops: CDR1 MNHNS, CDR2 SASEGT. The CDR3 spans 15 residues. Using its own MiXCR run on the PCR reads, TCRdb lists one record per CDR3 protein. In the table there are more than 85,000 distinct CDR3 sequences, 45% to 60% of which are singletons. The sample taken for sequencing was blood. This sequence originates from a male donor with acne. The chain has TRBV6-1 and TRBJ1-1; tentative D call: TRBD1 (6 bases). CDR3 protein: CASSERAGVNTEAFF. The CDR3 nucleotides are TGTGCCAGCAGTGAGAGGGCAGGGGTAAACACTGAAGCTTTCTTT.